The 28 T cell receptor beta chains given below trace back to one sample, sequenced in a study of T cells in Graves' hyperthyroidism and ophthalmopathy. Amplification of TCR beta CDR3 regions used RNA as the template. Primed by the HTBI set, a first-round RT-PCR was run on the TCR CDR3. A single record per CDR3 protein comes from TCRdb applying MiXCR to the multiplex PCR reads. Here the sample spans hundreds of thousands of distinct CDR3 sequences, 20% to 25% being singletons. The sample comprised blood. These receptors were obtained from a man aged 25-45 years with Graves' ophthalmopathy.

This clonotype was seen a handful of times. J is TRBJ2-7 and V is TRBV9, with D tentatively TRBD1 (6 bases). CDR1 and CDR2 (germline): SGDLS, YYNGEE. V lost 3 bases to trimming and J lost 0 bases, with 13 bases between them. The CDR3 loop spans 15 amino acids. The chain's CDR3 is CASSAQTGSSYEQYF. The CDR3 bases are TGTGCCAGCAGCGCCCAAACAGGGAGCTCCTACGAGCAGTACTTC. The full variable domain, its missing parts supplied by reference TRBV9 and TRBJ2-7, is DSGVTQTPKHLITATGQRVTLRCSPRSGDLSVYWYQQSLDQGLQFLIQYYNGEERAKGNILERFSAQQFPDLHSELNLSSLELGDSALYFCASSAQTGSSYEQYFGPGTRLTVT.

V is TRBV3-1 and J is TRBJ1-3, with D unresolved. Germline CDR1 reads LGHDT; CDR2 reads YNNKEL (reference sequence). V was shortened by 3 bases and J by 0 bases, with 15 bases between the two germline ends. This CDR3 region has 17 residues. CDR3 amino acids: CASSQSRRWSSGNTIYF. CDR3 bases: TGTGCCAGCAGCCAGAGCCGGCGATGGAGCTCTGGAAACACCATATATTTT.

This clonotype was detected many times. The V and J genes are TRBV29-1 and TRBJ2-7; 8 nucleotides agree with TRBD1. With 4 bases clipped from V and 1 base from J, the junction kept 3 bases outside the gene matches. The CDR3 extends over 13 amino acids. Germline V gene sequence: CDR1 SQVTM, CDR2 ANQGSEA. The CDR3, as DNA: TGCAGCGTTGTCCGGACAGGGTCCTACGAGCAGTACTTC. Translated: CSVVRTGSYEQYF.

This chain uses TRBV6-4 with TRBJ2-7; D is ambiguous. The germline V gene has CDR1 MRHNA and CDR2 SNTAGT. The CDR3 runs to 14 residues. V lost 0 bases, J lost 4 bases, and 10 bases lay in between. The CDR3 nucleotides read TGTGCCAGCAGTGACTCCACAAGCCGATACGAGCAGTACTTC. This translates into CASSDSTSRYEQYF.

The rearrangement uses TRBV11-2 and TRBJ2-7; 8 positions match TRBD1. The CDR3 is 14 amino acids. J lost 2 bases, V lost 7 bases, and 7 bases had no gene match. Per the germline V gene, CDR1 is SGHAT and CDR2 is FQNNGV. Here the CDR3 reads CASNTRTGPYEQYF. Here the CDR3 DNA reads TGTGCCAGCAACACCCGGACAGGGCCCTACGAGCAGTACTTC.

About this clonotype itself: A clone one base away is much larger, so this may be a read error. This chain uses TRBV12-3 or TRBV12-4 with TRBJ2-7; TRBD1 agrees at 8 bases. The CDR3 runs to 13 residues. In DNA form, the CDR3 reads TGTGCCAGCAGTGACAGGGGTTCCTACGGGCAGTACTTC. It is translated as CASSDRGSYGQYF.

Notes on this clonotype: At one end, the junction sequence differs from germline, possibly due to a read error. This chain joins TRBV28 and TRBJ2-1; the match to TRBD2 covers 8 bases. Germline V CDR1 and CDR2: MDHEN, SYDVKM. The CDR3 covers 11 residues. The CDR3 reads CAGGPNNEQFF. DNA for the CDR3: TGCGCGGGGGGACCCAACAATGAGCAGTTCTTC. The full variable domain, with the rest looked up from reference TRBV28 and TRBJ2-1, is DVKVTQSSRYLVKRTGEKVFLECVQDMDHENMFWYRQDPGLGLRLIYFSYDVKMKEKGDIPEGYSVSREKKERFSLILESASTNQTSMYLCAGGPNNEQFFGPGTRLTVL.

This clonotype was counted only a few times. V gene TRBV7-3 combines with J gene TRBJ2-3; 14 positions match TRBD2. The V gene end was trimmed by 5 bases and the J gene end by 6 bases; junction bases not matched to a gene: 10. CDR1 SGHTA and CDR2 FQGTGA come from the germline V gene. This CDR3 is built from 17 residues. Here the CDR3 DNA reads TGTGCCAGCAGCGCCCAGCCGGGACTAGCGGGAGTGGATACGCAGTATTTT. As protein: CASSAQPGLAGVDTQYF.

The chain has TRBV19 and TRBJ2-7, with unresolved D. Germline loops: CDR1 LNHDA, CDR2 SQIVND (reference sequence). V dropped 3 bases and J dropped 2 bases, with 8 bases sitting between them. This CDR3 has 13 residues. The CDR3 DNA sequence: TGTGCCAGTAGTATCGCGGTGACCTACGAGCAGTACTTC. It yields the protein CASSIAVTYEQYF.

This clonotype came up a few times. The gene calls are TRBV20-1 and TRBJ1-4; D unresolved. The CDR3 extends over 11 amino acids. V was cut by 3 bases and J by 5 bases, with 4 bases left in between. Germline loops: CDR1 DFQATT, CDR2 SNEGSKA (reference sequence). The CDR3 DNA sequence: TGCAGTGCTAGTGAAAATGAAAAACTGTTTTTT. Translation gives CSASENEKLFF.

The chain couples TRBV6-5 to TRBJ1-3, with D perhaps matching TRBD1 (6 bases). Germline CDR1 and CDR2: MNHEY and SVGAGI. The length of the CDR3 is 16 residues. The V end lost 0 bases, the J end lost 1 base, and 10 bases lay between the germline ends. The CDR3 is CASSYSRQASGNTIYF. The CDR3 DNA sequence: TGTGCCAGCAGTTACTCCCGACAGGCTTCTGGAAACACCATATATTTT.

The gene calls are TRBV29-1 and TRBJ2-7, with unresolved D. The CDR3 loop spans 12 amino acids. V dropped 1 base and J dropped 3 bases, with 7 bases sitting between them. Germline values: CDR1 SQVTM, CDR2 ANQGSEA. CDR3 sequence: CSVEGPGYEQYF. CDR3 DNA: TGCAGCGTTGAAGGTCCGGGCTACGAGCAGTACTTC.

This clonotype was detected only a few times. The rearrangement links TRBV11-2 to TRBJ2-1, with TRBD2 matching 10 bases. Germline-derived CDR1 and CDR2 are SGHAT and FQNNGV. Unmatched junction bases numbered 6, after V lost 4 bases and J lost 0 bases. The CDR3 has 17 residues. CDR3 protein: CASSSSGRVYSYNEQFF. The DNA for the CDR3 is TGTGCCAGCAGCTCCAGCGGGAGGGTTTACTCCTACAATGAGCAGTTCTTC.

The V and J genes are TRBV28 and TRBJ2-3; the match to TRBD1 covers 9 bases. Per the germline V gene, CDR1 is MDHEN and CDR2 is SYDVKM. With 7 bases clipped from V and 4 bases from J, the junction kept 9 bases outside the gene matches. This CDR3 region has 15 residues. CDR3 DNA sequence: TGTGCCAGCAACCCCTACCGGGACAGGGCAGATACGCAGTATTTT. Translated, it gives CASNPYRDRADTQYF.

Details on this clonotype: Relative to the germline gene, one junction end is altered; a read error may explain this. The rearrangement uses TRBV3-1 and TRBJ2-7; weak D call: TRBD2 (5 bases). The length of the CDR3 is 13 residues. Looked up from germline, CDR1 is LGHDT and CDR2 is YNNKEL (reference sequence). The CDR3 sequence is CAGSQVDGDEQYF. The CDR3 nucleotides read TGTGCCGGCAGCCAAGTAGACGGGGACGAGCAGTACTTC.

This clonotype has a handful of counts. This sequence joins TRBV11-2 and TRBJ2-1; the match to TRBD1 covers 7 bases. V was pared by 8 bases and J by 0 bases, with 10 bases of the junction left unmatched. Germline CDR1 and CDR2: SGHAT and FQNNGV. This CDR3 region has 16 residues. CDR3 amino acids: CASERGGPSSYNEQFF. The CDR3 bases are TGTGCCAGCGAGCGAGGGGGCCCAAGCTCCTACAATGAGCAGTTCTTC.

The gene calls are TRBV10-3 and TRBJ2-5; TRBD2 might be the D (6 bases). V was trimmed by 2 bases and J by 5 bases, leaving 12 bases between them. Germline values: CDR1 ENHRY, CDR2 SYGVKD. The CDR3 runs to 14 residues. The CDR3 bases are TGTGCCATCAGTGAGCGGGAAGGAGGGGAGACCCAGTACTTC. This codes for CAISEREGGETQYF.

The chain employs TRBV5-1 and TRBJ2-1; 15 bases agree with TRBD2. The CDR3 is 22 residues long. Germline CDR1 is SGHRS and CDR2 is YFSETQ. The V gene end was trimmed by 3 bases and the J gene end by 1 base; junction bases not matched to a gene: 17. CDR3 nucleotides: TGCGCCAGCAGCTCGCCGAGGCCGGGACTAGCGGGAGGCAGATCTTCCTACAATGAGCAGTTCTTC. Amino acids: CASSSPRPGLAGGRSSYNEQFF.

This clonotype was picked up a small number of times. The rearrangement links TRBV28 to TRBJ2-7, with D possibly being TRBD2 (6 bases). This CDR3 is 17 amino acids long. CDR1 and CDR2 (germline): MDHEN, SYDVKM. The ends were cut back, 5 bases at V and 4 bases at J, with 24 bases in the middle. The CDR3 loop is CASSPWVRDSTLYEQYF. CDR3 sequence (DNA): TGTGCCAGCAGTCCATGGGTCCGGGACTCCACCTTATACGAGCAGTACTTC. Drawing the rest from reference TRBV28 and TRBJ2-7, the complete variable domain is DVKVTQSSRYLVKRTGEKVFLECVQDMDHENMFWYRQDPGLGLRLIYFSYDVKMKEKGDIPEGYSVSREKKERFSLILESASTNQTSMYLCASSPWVRDSTLYEQYFGPGTRLTVT.

The genes are TRBV24-1 and TRBJ1-1, with D possibly matching TRBD1 (5 bases). The CDR3 length is 12 residues. Trimming shortened V by 4 bases and J by 4 bases, and 6 bases separated the two germline ends. Germline-derived CDR1 and CDR2 are KGHDR and SFDVKD. CDR3 residues: CATSEGGTEAFF. The CDR3 region has the DNA TGTGCCACCAGTGAGGGGGGCACTGAAGCTTTCTTT.

The chain recombines TRBV6-4 with TRBJ1-1; 7 bases match TRBD1. From germline, CDR1 is MRHNA and CDR2 SNTAGT. V was clipped by 7 bases and J by 0 bases; unmatched bases: 5. The CDR3 length is 14 residues. CDR3 nucleotide sequence: TGTGCCAGCATCGCGGGACAGATGAACACTGAAGCTTTCTTT. Its translation: CASIAGQMNTEAFF.

This clonotype occurred a few times. The chain is built from TRBV11-3 and TRBJ2-7; 11 positions agree with TRBD1. The CDR3 has 14 amino acids. The germline V gene encodes CDR1 SGHNT and CDR2 YENEEA. V lost 5 bases and J lost 6; bases outside the gene matches: 6. The CDR3 spells CASSPGQGAFEQYF. The CDR3 DNA follows: TGTGCCAGCAGCCCCGGACAGGGGGCTTTCGAGCAGTACTTC. Full variable domain (outside the CDR3, taken from reference TRBV11-3 and TRBJ2-7): EAGVVQSPRYKIIEKKQPVAFWCNPISGHNTLYWYLQNLGQGPELLIRYENEEAVDDSQLPKDRFSAERLKGVDSTLKIQPAELGDSAVYLCASSPGQGAFEQYFGPGTRLTVT.

A remark on this clonotype: The DNA is omitted, as the CDR3 cannot be located on it reliably, and the CDR3 follows TCRdb's listing. The chain employs TRBV11-2 and TRBJ1-2; TRBD1 is the table's D call and was not checked against the DNA. The CDR3 is 23 amino acids in total, end residues counted. CDR1 is SGHAT and CDR2 is FQNNGV in the germline V gene. The CDR3: CASSVSDGTDTQYFGPGTYGYTF.

There are many counts of this clonotype. The rearrangement joins TRBV12-3 or TRBV12-4 to TRBJ2-7; D perhaps matches TRBD2 (5 bases). There are 13 residues in the CDR3. The V end was cut by 5 bases, the J end by 3 bases, with 11 bases between. CDR3 amino acids: CASSQAGNYEQYF. CDR3 DNA: TGTGCCAGCAGTCAAGCCGGGAACTACGAGCAGTACTTC.

This sequence joins TRBV27 and TRBJ1-2; 8 nucleotides agree with TRBD1. The CDR3 covers 14 residues. Germline V gene lookup returns CDR1 MNHEY and CDR2 SMNVEV (reference sequence). The ends lost 5 bases at V and 8 bases at J; junction bases unmatched: 10. The CDR3 region has the DNA TGTGCCAGCAGTCCAGCTCGACAGGGGCCCGGCTACACCTTC. Protein sequence: CASSPARQGPGYTF.

The V call is TRBV2, the J call TRBJ2-4; no clear D gene. In germline, CDR1 is SNHLY, CDR2 FYNNEI. Trimming cost V 7 bases and J 1 base, with 23 bases left between them. CDR3 size: 18 residues. The CDR3 here is CASKSRRAFKGAKNIQYF. In DNA, the CDR3 is TGTGCCAGCAAATCGAGGAGAGCATTCAAGGGCGCCAAAAACATTCAGTACTTC. Full variable domain (remainder filled in from reference TRBV2 and TRBJ2-4): EPEVTQTPSHQVTQMGQEVILRCVPISNHLYFYWYRQILGQKVEFLVSFYNNEISEKSEIFDDQFSVERPDGSNFTLKIRSTKLEDSAMYFCASKSRRAFKGAKNIQYFGAGTRLSVL.

This clonotype came up many times. The rearrangement joins TRBV28 to TRBJ2-7, with 7 positions matching TRBD2. The CDR3 loop spans 19 amino acids. The junction had 19 bases not matched to a gene; V was cut back by 3 bases and J by 2 bases. In germline, CDR1 is MDHEN, CDR2 SYDVKM. CDR3 nucleotide sequence: TGTGCCAGCAGTTTTCTCAGGACCAGTTTAGCGGGCGACCCCTACGAGCAGTACTTC. Amino acids: CASSFLRTSLAGDPYEQYF.

The V call is TRBV27, the J call TRBJ1-1, with a possible D match to TRBD1 (6 bases). Germline CDR1 and CDR2: MNHEY and SMNVEV (reference sequence). The CDR3 is made up of 15 amino acids. The V end lost 5 bases, the J end lost 1 base, and 14 bases lay between the germline ends. The chain's CDR3 is CASSASQGPNTEAFF. As DNA, the CDR3 is TGTGCCAGCAGTGCCTCACAGGGTCCGAACACTGAAGCTTTCTTT.